The 5 T cell receptor beta chains below were found in one sample sequenced in a study of blood T cells in healthy people across ages. The second PCR ran roughly 6 to 11 cycles with a sample-barcoded 5' primer and J-beta primers. One entry per CDR3 protein, called by TCRdb with MiXCR from the 5' RACE reads. The sample holds 800,000 to 950,000 distinct CDR3 sequences; roughly 34% are singletons and the top ten take about an eighth. Sequenced: blood. These receptors all stem from a man between 18 and 35 years old in good health.

The sample holds a few counts of this clonotype. This chain connects TRBV7-2 to TRBJ2-3; D perhaps matches TRBD2 (5 bases). Germline CDR1 reads SGHTA; CDR2 reads FQGNSA. Trimming removed 2 bases at V and 0 bases at J, with 9 bases between. The CDR3 is 15 residues long. DNA for the CDR3: TGTGCCAGCAGCTTAAAACGGACTAGCACAGATACGCAGTATTTT. Its translation: CASSLKRTSTDTQYF.

The chain links TRBV5-1 to TRBJ2-1, with a possible D match to TRBD1 (5 bases). V was cut by 1 base and J by 10 bases, with 9 bases left in between. Germline loops: CDR1 SGHRS, CDR2 YFSETQ. The CDR3 length is 12 residues. The CDR3 DNA follows: TGCGCCAGCAGCTTGACAGGTTCCGAGCAGTTCTTC. It is translated as CASSLTGSEQFF.

With regard to this clonotype: This may come from a read error, since a much larger clone is one base off. V is TRBV5-5 and J is TRBJ2-1, with unresolved D. Germline V gene data show CDR1 as SGHKS and CDR2 as YYEKEE (reference sequence). This CDR3 is 15 amino acids long. V lost 4 bases and J 5 bases, leaving 16 bases between the germline ends. CDR3 loop: CASSPPYGRHNEQFF. The CDR3 DNA sequence: TGTGCCAGCAGCCCTCCGTACGGACGGCACAATGAGCAGTTCTTC.

This clonotype was observed a few times. This rearrangement joins TRBV6-5 to TRBJ2-3; D call uncertain. Trimming pared 8 bases from V and 2 bases from J, leaving 5 bases between. Germline V CDR1 and CDR2: MNHEY, SVGAGI. The CDR3 consists of 11 residues. The CDR3 nucleotides read TGTGCCAGCGGTGACACAGATACGCAGTATTTT. This encodes CASGDTDTQYF.

This clonotype showed up just a few times. The CDR3 bases are TGTGCCAGCAGTTACGAGACACGGGCCTATGGCTACACCTTC. It codes for CASSYETRAYGYTF. V gene TRBV6-2 or TRBV6-3 combines with J gene TRBJ1-2; no reliable D call. Trimming shortened V by 2 bases and J by 4 bases, and 11 bases separated the two germline ends. The CDR3 has 14 amino acids. CDR1 and CDR2 from the germline V gene are MNHEY and SVGEGT.